This record concerns one TCR beta chain sequence. Its matching antigen is unknown. This record belongs to a study of CD4 T cells in relation to SARS-CoV-2 and coronaviruses. Study-level background: The negative reference was HIV-1 Nef peptide pool or peptide-free culture.

Unexposed donor CD4+ T cells date from about 2011-2018, before the COVID-19 pandemic. The cells were cultured for roughly 11 days before CD4+ T cells were isolated. Broader study findings: The cross-reactivity analysis covered only spike protein, not other viral proteins.

This table comes from immunoSEQ multiplex PCR, and its TCRdb copy is limited to in-frame clones, with some not included. This table holds about 21,000 clones, approximately 80% found once. The sample comprised CD4+ T cells from PBMCs, cultured in vitro. This clonotype originated in a human donor in good health.

This CDR3 reads CASSRSSETQYF. The DNA of the CDR3 is TGTGCCAGCAGCCGGAGTTCAGAGACCCAGTACTTC. The chain links TRBV2 to TRBJ2-5; the D is unclear. This CDR3 region has 12 residues. V lost 6 bases and J 4 bases, leaving 9 bases between the germline ends. The germline gives CDR1 SNHLY, CDR2 FYNNEI.